Shown below are 8 T cell receptor beta chains from a single sample sequenced in a study of graft-versus-host responses after intestinal transplantation. Profiled with immunoSEQ multiplex PCR; TCRdb holds only in-frame clones, not every one. The top ten clones hold 15% to 20% of a sample with roughly 97,000 clones, 75% to 95% of them seen once. The sample here was PBMCs, taken around 68 weeks after intestinal transplant. Every receptor here comes from a human patient who received an intestinal transplant, so some T cells may come from the graft donor.

The CDR3 loop is CASSELTGETEAFF. The CDR3, as DNA: TGTGCCAGCAGCGAGCTCACAGGGGAGACTGAAGCTTTCTTT. V is TRBV21-1 and J is TRBJ1-1; TRBD1, the D gene given by the table, was not confirmed from the DNA. TRBV21-1 has pseudogene status. The CDR3 spans 14 residues.

This chain uses TRBV6-5 with TRBJ2-7; a weak D match, TRBD1 (5 bases). Germline CDR1 and CDR2: MNHEY and SVGAGI. V lost 1 base and J lost 5, with 12 bases in between. The CDR3 runs to 14 residues. CDR3 sequence (DNA): TGTGCCAGCAGTTACTTGGACACATTCAACGAGCAGTACTTC. It encodes CASSYLDTFNEQYF.

CDR3 residues: CASSETRGNQPQHF. The CDR3 DNA follows: TGTGCCAGCAGTGAAACCAGAGGAAATCAGCCCCAGCATTTT. The chain links TRBV6-1 to TRBJ1-5; no clear D. Germline values: CDR1 MNHNS, CDR2 SASEGT. The CDR3 spans 14 residues. V lost 2 bases and J 4 bases, leaving 9 bases between the germline ends.

This chain links TRBV6-1 with TRBJ1-1; D ambiguous. This CDR3 region has 16 residues. Germline CDR1 MNHNS, CDR2 SASEGT. With 2 bases removed from V and 4 bases from J, the gap between germline ends came to 17 bases. Written as DNA, the CDR3 is TGTGCCAGCAGTGAATTGATGAGTTTGGCGGCCACTGAAGCTTTCTTT. Its translation: CASSELMSLAATEAFF.

The chain uses TRBV11-2 and TRBJ1-4; 8 bases are a match to TRBD1. The germline CDR1 and CDR2 sequences are SGHAT and FQNNGV. There are 15 residues in the CDR3. The V segment lost 5 bases and the J segment 3 bases; nucleotides outside the gene matches: 5. CDR3 loop: CASSQTGVANEKLFF. In nucleotides, the CDR3 is TGTGCCAGCAGCCAGACAGGGGTAGCTAATGAAAAACTGTTTTTT.

Comment on this clone: An end of the junction differs from the germline gene, which may be a read error. This chain connects TRBV7-7 to TRBJ2-5; unclear D gene. Germline values: CDR1 SSHAT, CDR2 FNYEAQ (reference sequence). This CDR3 has 15 residues. The CDR3 protein is CASSSETPGFGTQYF. In DNA, the CDR3 is TGTGCTAGCAGCTCCGAAACCCCAGGCTTCGGGACCCAGTACTTC. Supplemented by reference TRBV7-7 and TRBJ2-5, the full variable domain reads GAGVSQSPRYKVTKRGQDVTLRCDPISSHATLYWYQQALGQGPEFLTYFNYEAQPDKSGLPSDRFSAERPEGSISTLTIQRTEQRDSAMYRCASSSETPGFGTQYFGPGTRLLVL.

This clone was seen a single time. This chain links TRBV5-6 with TRBJ1-1, with D possibly TRBD1 on 5 matching bases. The CDR3 has 14 residues. Germline V gene lookup returns CDR1 SGHDT and CDR2 YYEEEE. V shed 3 bases and J shed 4 bases, with 13 bases lying between them. The CDR3 reads CASSWPGRSTEAFF. The CDR3 region has the DNA TGTGCCAGCAGCTGGCCGGGACGAAGCACTGAAGCTTTCTTT.

The table lists this clone with a count of one. V usage is TRBV19 and J usage is TRBJ2-2; 10 nucleotides agree with TRBD2. CDR3 length equals 16 residues. The germline gives CDR1 LNHDA, CDR2 SQIVND (reference sequence). J gave up 3 bases and V 5 bases, and 6 bases lay outside the gene matches. CDR3 sequence (DNA): TGTGCCAGTAGTCTCGTTAGCGGGGGGTACACCGGGGAGCTGTTTTTT. It translates to CASSLVSGGYTGELFF.